The clone carrying this T cell receptor beta chain occurred a few times. The sample belongs to a study of PD-L1 blockade in urothelial cancer. On the study more broadly: The year 2014 saw patients start atezolizumab, 1,200 mg intravenously every 3 weeks. About 85% of the roughly 29 patients comprised males who had bladder-origin urothelial cancer.

TCRdb's copy holds only in-frame clones and misses some; the assay was immunoSEQ multiplex PCR. The data contain some 40,000 clones, around nine tenths of them seen just once; the ten biggest clones take up approximately 8%. CDR1 is SNHLY, CDR2 FYNNEI, per germline. Germline trimming cut 1 base from V and 1 base from J; bases unmatched to any gene: 12. CDR3 length equals 19 residues. The sample in question was PBMCs, obtained around atezolizumab (anti-PD-L1) treatment. The clonotype originates from a man between 65 and 79 years old with urothelial cancer. J is TRBJ2-5 and V is TRBV2, with 10 bases identical to TRBD2. The CDR3 here is CASSEGRGLAGAGQETQYF. The CDR3 region has the DNA TGTGCCAGCAGTGAAGGCCGGGGGCTAGCGGGAGCGGGCCAAGAGACCCAGTACTTC.